This T cell receptor beta chain came from a study of blood T cell repertoires in COVID-19. The method was immunoSEQ multiplex PCR; TCRdb's version includes in-frame clones alone and lacks a portion of them. The sample yields about 62,000 clones, 86% seen once. Sequences were obtained from peripheral blood. The clonotype was recovered from an elderly woman with acute or convalescent COVID-19.

The CDR3 spells CASSPVGGGWQETQYF. The CDR3, as DNA: TGTGCCAGCAGCCCCGTCGGAGGGGGCTGGCAAGAGACCCAGTACTTC. The genes are TRBV5-8 and TRBJ2-5, with TRBD1 as a possible D gene (7 bases). CDR1 is SGHTS, CDR2 YDEGEE, per germline. The V gene lost 4 bases and the J gene lost 2 bases, with 18 bases spanning the gap. The CDR3 is made up of 16 amino acids. The full variable domain, completed using reference TRBV5-8 and TRBJ2-5, is EAGVTQSPTHLIKTRGQQATLRCSPISGHTSVYWYQQALGLGLQFLLWYDEGEERNRGNFPPRFSGRQFPNYSSELNVNALELEDSALYLCASSPVGGGWQETQYFGPGTRLLVL.